The clone carrying this T cell receptor beta chain turned up a few times. From the RT-PCR reads, TCRdb called clonotypes with MiXCR, one entry per CDR3 protein. Of some 880,000 distinct CDR3 sequences detected, more than 15% appear once; the ten largest clones hold around 6%. This entry belongs to a study of patients and donors after allogeneic stem cell transplantation. The CDR3 contains 13 residues. Trimming took off 6 bases at V and 12 bases at J, with 18 bases between the two ends. Germline CDR1 reads MRHNA; CDR2 reads SNTAGT. The chain links TRBV6-4 to TRBJ2-1; the D gene is possibly TRBD2 (5 bases). Material: blood, either unsorted or a sorted T cell fraction (not recorded which). The sequence was collected from a human donor who was either an allogeneic HSCT recipient or a stem cell or donor lymphocyte infusion donor (not recorded which). It is not recorded whose cells these are; they may come from a transplant donor. For the CDR3, the DNA is TGTGCCAGCAGCCCCGTAATAGGCGGGCGGCAGTTCTTC. Translated, it gives CASSPVIGGRQFF.